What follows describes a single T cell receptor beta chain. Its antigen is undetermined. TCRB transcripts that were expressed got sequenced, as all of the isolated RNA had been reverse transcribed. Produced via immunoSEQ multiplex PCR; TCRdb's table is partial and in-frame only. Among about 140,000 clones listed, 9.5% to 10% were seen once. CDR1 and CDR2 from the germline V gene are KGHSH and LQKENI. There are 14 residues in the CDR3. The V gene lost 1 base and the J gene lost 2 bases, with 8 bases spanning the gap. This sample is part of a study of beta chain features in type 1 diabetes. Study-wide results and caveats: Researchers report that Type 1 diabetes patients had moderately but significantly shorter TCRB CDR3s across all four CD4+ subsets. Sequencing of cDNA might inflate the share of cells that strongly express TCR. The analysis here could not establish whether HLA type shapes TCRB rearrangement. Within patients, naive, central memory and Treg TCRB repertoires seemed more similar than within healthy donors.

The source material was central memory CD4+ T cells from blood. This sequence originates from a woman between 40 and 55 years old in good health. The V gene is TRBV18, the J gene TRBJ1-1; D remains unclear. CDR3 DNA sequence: TGTGCCAGCTCACCACTCGAGTTCAACACTGAAGCTTTCTTT. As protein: CASSPLEFNTEAFF.